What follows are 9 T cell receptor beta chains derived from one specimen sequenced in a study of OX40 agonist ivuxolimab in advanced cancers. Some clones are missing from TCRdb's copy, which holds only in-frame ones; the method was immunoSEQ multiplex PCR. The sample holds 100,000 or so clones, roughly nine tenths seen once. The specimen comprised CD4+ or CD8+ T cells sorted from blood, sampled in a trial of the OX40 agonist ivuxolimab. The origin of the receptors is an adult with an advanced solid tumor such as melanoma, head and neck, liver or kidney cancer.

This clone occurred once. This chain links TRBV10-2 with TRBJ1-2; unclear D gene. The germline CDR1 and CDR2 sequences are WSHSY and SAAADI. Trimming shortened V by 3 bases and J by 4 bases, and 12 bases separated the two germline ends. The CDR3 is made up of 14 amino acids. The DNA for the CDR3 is TGCGCCAGCAGTGATCCGGGAATGGGCTATGGCTACACCTTC. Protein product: CASSDPGMGYGYTF.

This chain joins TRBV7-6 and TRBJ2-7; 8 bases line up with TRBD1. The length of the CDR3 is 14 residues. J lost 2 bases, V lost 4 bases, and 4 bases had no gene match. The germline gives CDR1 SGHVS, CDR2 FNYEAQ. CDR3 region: CASSSDRGAYEQYF. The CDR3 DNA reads TGTGCCAGCAGCTCCGACAGGGGCGCCTACGAGCAGTACTTC. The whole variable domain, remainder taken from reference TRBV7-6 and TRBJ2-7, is GAGVSQSPRYKVTKRGQDVALRCDPISGHVSLYWYRQALGQGPEFLTYFNYEAQQDKSGLPNDRFSAERPEGSISTLTIQRTEQRDSAMYRCASSSDRGAYEQYFGPGTRLTVT.

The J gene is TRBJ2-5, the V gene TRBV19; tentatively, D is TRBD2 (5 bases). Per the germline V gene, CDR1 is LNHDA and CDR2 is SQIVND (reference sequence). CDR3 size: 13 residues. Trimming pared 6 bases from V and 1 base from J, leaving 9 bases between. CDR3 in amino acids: CASRRGLQETQYF. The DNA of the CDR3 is TGTGCCAGTAGAAGAGGGCTCCAAGAGACCCAGTACTTC.

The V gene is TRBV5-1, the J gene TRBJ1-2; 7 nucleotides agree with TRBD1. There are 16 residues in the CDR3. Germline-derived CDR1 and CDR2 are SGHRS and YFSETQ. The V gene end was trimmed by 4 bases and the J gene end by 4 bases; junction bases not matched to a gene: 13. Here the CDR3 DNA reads TGCGCCAGCAGCCTCGGACAGGCCCAATCGGGCTATGGCTACACCTTC. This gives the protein CASSLGQAQSGYGYTF.

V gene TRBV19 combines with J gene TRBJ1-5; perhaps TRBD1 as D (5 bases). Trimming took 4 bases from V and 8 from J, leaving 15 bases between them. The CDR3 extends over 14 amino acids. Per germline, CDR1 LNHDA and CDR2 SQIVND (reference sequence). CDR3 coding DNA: TGTGCCAGTAGTACAATGGGCAGGGTGGAGCCCCAGCATTTT. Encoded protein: CASSTMGRVEPQHF. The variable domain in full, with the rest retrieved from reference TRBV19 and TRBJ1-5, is DGGITQSPKYLFRKEGQNVTLSCEQNLNHDAMYWYRQDPGQGLRLIYYSQIVNDFQKGDIAEGYSVSREKKESFPLTVTSAQKNPTAFYLCASSTMGRVEPQHFGDGTRLSIL.

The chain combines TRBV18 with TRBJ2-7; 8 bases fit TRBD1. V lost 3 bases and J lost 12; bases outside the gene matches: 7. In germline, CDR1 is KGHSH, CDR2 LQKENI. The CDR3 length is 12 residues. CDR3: CASSPRDRLMYF. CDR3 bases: TGTGCCAGCTCACCGAGGGACAGGTTGATGTACTTC.

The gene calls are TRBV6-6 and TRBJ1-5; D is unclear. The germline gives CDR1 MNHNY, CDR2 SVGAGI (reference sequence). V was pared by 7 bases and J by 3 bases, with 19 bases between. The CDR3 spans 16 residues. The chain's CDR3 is CASISRTVASNQPQHF. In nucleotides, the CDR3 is TGTGCCAGCATTTCGAGGACCGTTGCCTCCAATCAGCCCCAGCATTTT.

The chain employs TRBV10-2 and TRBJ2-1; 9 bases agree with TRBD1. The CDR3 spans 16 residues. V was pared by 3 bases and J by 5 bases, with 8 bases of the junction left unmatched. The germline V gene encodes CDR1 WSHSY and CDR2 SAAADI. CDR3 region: CASSDSRRDRDNEQFF. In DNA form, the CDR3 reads TGCGCCAGCAGTGATTCCCGGAGGGACAGGGACAATGAGCAGTTCTTC.

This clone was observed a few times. The CDR3 DNA follows: TGCGCCAGCAGCCAAGAGGCCAGGGGTCGAATGAACACCGGGGAGCTGTTTTTT. It encodes CASSQEARGRMNTGELFF. The chain is built from TRBV4-1 and TRBJ2-2; perhaps TRBD1 as D (6 bases). Germline V gene sequence: CDR1 MGHRA, CDR2 YSYEKL. Trimming cost V 0 bases and J 1 base, with 15 bases left between them. The CDR3 covers 18 residues.